This T cell receptor beta chain comes out of a study of tissue T cells after allogeneic stem cell transplantation. Findings and caveats of the study: Only a limited share of tissue TCRs appeared in blood or spleen. The study did not identify alloreactive or antigen-specific tissue TCRs, and some clones might be persisting host cells.

The germline V gene encodes CDR1 KGHTA and CDR2 FRNEEI. V shed 2 bases and J 1 base; nucleotides not matched to a gene: 2. The length of the CDR3 is 15 residues. For this clone: The antigen is undetermined. Gene names follow the mouse nomenclature. The observed sequence ends 1 residue before the CDR3 terminus, with the missing tail filled in from the germline J gene.

The method was immunoSEQ multiplex PCR; TCRdb's version includes in-frame clones alone and lacks a portion of them. Of about 22,000 clones listed, 69% were seen once; the top ten hold roughly 0.41%. This TCR was recovered from a female BALB/c mouse in good health. For the strain, the MHC haplotype given is H2-d. The chain is built from TRBV24 and TRBJ2-5, with TRBD2 identical over 8 bases. Sequenced input: blood. CDR3 bases read: TGTGCCAGCAGTCTGACTGGGGGAGACCAAGACACCCAGTAC. Translated: CASSLTGGDQDTQY. The CDR3 reads in full as CASSLTGGDQDTQYF.